The clone carrying this T cell receptor beta chain was observed a handful of times. Its specificity is not known. The CDR3 has 15 residues. J was trimmed by 2 bases and V by 3 bases; bases with no gene match: 7. Germline CDR1 GTSNPN, CDR2 SVGIG (reference sequence). The sample originates from a study of CD8 T cells in ankylosing spondylitis. Researchers built TCR beta libraries using quantitative 5'-RACE with molecular barcodes. MiXCR, run by TCRdb on the 5' RACE reads, gives a single entry per CDR3 protein. This table holds some 140,000 distinct CDR3 sequences, 8% to 9% found once. The study's findings and limits: There was a TCR beta motif, made of several highly homologous variants, that appeared characteristic of ankylosing spondylitis blood.

The rearrangement links TRBV30 to TRBJ1-2, with 9 bases identical to TRBD1. The source material was synovial fluid, either unsorted or a sorted T cell fraction (not recorded which). This receptor was taken from a male donor with ankylosing spondylitis. The CDR3 loop reads CAWSGTGSINYGYTF. In nucleotides, the CDR3 is TGTGCCTGGAGCGGGACAGGGAGCATAAACTATGGCTACACCTTC.